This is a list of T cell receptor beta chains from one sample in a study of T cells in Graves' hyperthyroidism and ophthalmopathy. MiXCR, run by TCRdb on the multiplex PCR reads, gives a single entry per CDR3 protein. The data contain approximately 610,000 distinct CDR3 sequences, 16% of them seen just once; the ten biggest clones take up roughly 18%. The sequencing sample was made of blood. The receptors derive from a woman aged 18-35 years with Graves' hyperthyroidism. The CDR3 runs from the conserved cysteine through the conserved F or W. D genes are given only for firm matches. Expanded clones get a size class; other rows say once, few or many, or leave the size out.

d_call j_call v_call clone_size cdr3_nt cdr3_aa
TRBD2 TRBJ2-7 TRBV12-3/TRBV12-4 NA TGTGCCAGCAGTTTGGCTAGCGGGGGGAATTTTCCCTACGAGCAGTACTTC CASSLASGGNFPYEQYF
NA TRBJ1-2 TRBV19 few TGTGCCAGTAGTATCCAGGGGCCAGGGCAAACTCCTTATGGCTACACCTTC CASSIQGPGQTPYGYTF
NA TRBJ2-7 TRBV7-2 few TGTGCCAGCAGCTGGGGGGCTAGAGGCGACGAGCAGTACTTC CASSWGARGDEQYF
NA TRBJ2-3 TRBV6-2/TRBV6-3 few TGTGCCAGCAACTACCTCGAGTCCACAGATACGCAGTATTTT CASNYLESTDTQYF
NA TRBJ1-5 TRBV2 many TGTGCCAGCGGCCCGACCGTTATTGGGCCCCAGCATTTT CASGPTVIGPQHF
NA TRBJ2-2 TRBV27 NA TGTGCCAGCAGTTCTTTAGCGGTGAACACCGGGGAGCTGTTTTTT CASSSLAVNTGELFF
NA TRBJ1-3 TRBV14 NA TGTGCCAGCAGCCAAGTAACCAGGTCTGGAAACACCATATATTTT CASSQVTRSGNTIYF
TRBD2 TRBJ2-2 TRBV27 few TGTGCCAGCAGTTTATTTAGACTAGCGGGAGTGAACACCGGGGAGCTGTTTTTT CASSLFRLAGVNTGELFF
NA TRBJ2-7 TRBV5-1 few TGCGCCAGCAGCCCAACGGGGCGCAGGAGCTCCTACGAGCAGTACTTC CASSPTGRRSSYEQYF
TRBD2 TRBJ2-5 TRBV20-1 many TGCAGTGCTCCTGACTCATCGGTAGCGGGGGAAGAGACCCAGTACTTC CSAPDSSVAGEETQYF
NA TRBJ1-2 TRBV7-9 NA TGTGCCAGCAGCTTAGTTCGGGAATTCTATGGCTACACCTTC CASSLVREFYGYTF
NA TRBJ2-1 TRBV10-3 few TGTGCCATCAGTGAGTCTGACAACCCGGAGGAGCAGTTCTTC CAISESDNPEEQFF
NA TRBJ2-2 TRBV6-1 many TGTGCCAGCCGGACAGGACGGGGGACCGGGGAGCTGTTTTTT CASRTGRGTGELFF
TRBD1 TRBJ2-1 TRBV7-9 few TGTGCCAGCAGCCCTGAAGGACAGGGTTACTACGAGCAGTTCTTC CASSPEGQGYYEQFF
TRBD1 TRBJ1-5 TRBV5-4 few TGTGCCAGCAGCTTGTTCCCAAGGACAGGCTCACAGGACTGGCGCAATCAGCCCCAGCATTTT CASSLFPRTGSQDWRNQPQHF
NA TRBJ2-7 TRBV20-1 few TGCAGTGCTAGAGGGACGCGCGAGCAGTACTTC CSARGTREQYF
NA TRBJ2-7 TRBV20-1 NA TGCAGTGCTCCCCCCCTAGAAGATCCCGAGCAGTACTTC CSAPPLEDPEQYF
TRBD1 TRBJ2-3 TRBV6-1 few TGTGCCAGCAGACCAGGACAGGGGGCAACAGATACGCAGTATTTT CASRPGQGATDTQYF
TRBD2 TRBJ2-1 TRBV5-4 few TGTGCCAGCAGCCCAAGGACTAGCGGGGGGGCGATTGAGCAGTTCTTC CASSPRTSGGAIEQFF
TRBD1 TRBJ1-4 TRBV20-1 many TGCAGTGCCTCCGGGGGACAGGCAACTAATGAAAAACTGTTTTTT CSASGGQATNEKLFF
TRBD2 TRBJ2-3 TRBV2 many TGTGCCAGCAGGCAGAGCCTAGCGGGAGCAGATACGCAGTATTTT CASRQSLAGADTQYF
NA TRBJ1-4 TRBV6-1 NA TGTGCCAGCACTGACCGGGACACAGAAAAACTGTTTTTT CASTDRDTEKLFF
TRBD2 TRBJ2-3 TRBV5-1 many TGCGCCAGCAGCTTGAGTCGAGCGGGGGCCCGCACAGATACGCAGTATTTT CASSLSRAGARTDTQYF
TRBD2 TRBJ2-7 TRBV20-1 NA TGCAGTGCCGCTAGCGGGAGTAGGTACGAGCAGTACTTC CSAASGSRYEQYF
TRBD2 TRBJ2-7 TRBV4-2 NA TGTGCCAGCAGCCAATATAGCGGGCTAGCCACCTACGAGCAGTACTTC CASSQYSGLATYEQYF
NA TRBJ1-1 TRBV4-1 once TGCGCCAGCATCACAATGGGGACTTTGGGGGCTTTCTTT CASITMGTLGAFF
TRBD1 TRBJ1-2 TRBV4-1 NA TGCGCCAGCAGCCAAGATAGGGCGGCGGGACAGGGATACTCCTACACCTTC CASSQDRAAGQGYSYTF
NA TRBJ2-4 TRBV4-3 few TGCGCCAGCAGCCAAGATGGGGCCAGGGGGAGGGACATTCAGTACTTC CASSQDGARGRDIQYF
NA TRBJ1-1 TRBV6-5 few TGTGCCAGCAGTTACTCCTCAAATACGAACACTGAAGCTTTCTTT CASSYSSNTNTEAFF
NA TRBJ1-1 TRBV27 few TGTGCCAGCAGTGGAAACAGGGCGAGGGGGACTGAAGCTTTCTTT CASSGNRARGTEAFF
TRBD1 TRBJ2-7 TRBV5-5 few TGTGCCAGCAGCTCAGCCCGACAGGGTGCCTACGAGCAGTACTTC CASSSARQGAYEQYF
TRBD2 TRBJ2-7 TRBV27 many TGTGCCAGCAGGATGACTAGCGGGCTCACCGAGCAGTACTTC CASRMTSGLTEQYF
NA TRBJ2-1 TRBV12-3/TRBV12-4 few TGTGCCAGCAGTTTTGGGCTAGCGTTTTACAATGAGCAGTTCTTC CASSFGLAFYNEQFF
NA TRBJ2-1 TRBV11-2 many TGTGCCAGCAGCCCCTTCGGAGGTACCACCTACAATGAGCAGTTCTTC CASSPFGGTTYNEQFF
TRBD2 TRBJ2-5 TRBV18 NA TGTGCCAGCTCACCAGTACTAGCGGGGTTCGAGACCCAGTACTTC CASSPVLAGFETQYF
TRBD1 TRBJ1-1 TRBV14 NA TGTGCCAGCAGCCAAGGCATCAGGGGGATGTTCACTGAAGCTTTCTTT CASSQGIRGMFTEAFF
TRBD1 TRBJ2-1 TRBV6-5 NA TGTGCCAGCAGTTCGACAGGGGGGGCCGGAGGCAATGAGCAGTTCTTC CASSSTGGAGGNEQFF
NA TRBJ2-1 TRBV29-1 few TGCAGCGTTGAAGCAGGGAGTAGTTATGAGCAGTTCTTC CSVEAGSSYEQFF
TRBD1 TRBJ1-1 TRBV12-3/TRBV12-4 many TGTGCCAGCAGTTTACAGGGGGGGATGAACACTGAAGCTTTCTTT CASSLQGGMNTEAFF
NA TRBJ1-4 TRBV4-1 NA TGCGCCAGCAGCCAGGAACGGGGGCGGAGTGAAAAACTGTTTTTT CASSQERGRSEKLFF
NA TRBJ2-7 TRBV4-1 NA TGCGCCAGCAGCCCCAGACTAGTTAGAAGCTCCTACGAGCAGTACTTC CASSPRLVRSSYEQYF
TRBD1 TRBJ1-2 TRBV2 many TGTGCCAGCAGTGATTGGGACAGGATGGTCGGCTACACCTTC CASSDWDRMVGYTF
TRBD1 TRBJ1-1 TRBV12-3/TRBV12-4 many TGTGCCAGCTTCCAGGGGGCGAACACTGAAGCTTTCTTT CASFQGANTEAFF
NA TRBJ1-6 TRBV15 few TGTGCCACCAGCAGAGAAGGCGGAGACAATTCACCCCTCCACTTT CATSREGGDNSPLHF
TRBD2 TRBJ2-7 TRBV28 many TGTGCCAGCGGAGCAGGACTAGCGGGGGGTGTGTTGAACGAGCAGTACTTC CASGAGLAGGVLNEQYF
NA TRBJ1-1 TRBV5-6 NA TGTGCCAGCAGTCGGGGGGCGAGGGGCACTGAAGCTTTCTTT CASSRGARGTEAFF
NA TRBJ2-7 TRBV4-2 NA TGTGCCAGCAGCCAAGATCGGAGGCAGGGTTTGGAGCAGTACTTC CASSQDRRQGLEQYF
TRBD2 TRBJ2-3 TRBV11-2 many TGTGCCAGCAGCCCGAGGACTAGCGGGGATACGCAGTATTTT CASSPRTSGDTQYF
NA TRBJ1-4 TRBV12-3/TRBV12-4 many TGTGCCAGCAGTTTAACAGGGATTACAGAAAAACTGTTTTTT CASSLTGITEKLFF
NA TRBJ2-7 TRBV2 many TGTGCCAGCATGGGACTCCTATACGAGCAGTACTTC CASMGLLYEQYF
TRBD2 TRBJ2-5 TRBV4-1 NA TGCGCCAGCAGCCAAGACCAGAGCGGGGGGGCTACCGAGTACTTC CASSQDQSGGATEYF
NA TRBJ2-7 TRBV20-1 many TGCAGTGCTAGAGAGAAATTCTACGAGCAGTACTTC CSAREKFYEQYF
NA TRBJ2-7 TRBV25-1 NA TGTGCCAGCAGTACTCCCGCCTACGAGCAGTACTTC CASSTPAYEQYF
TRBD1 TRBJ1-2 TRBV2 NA TGTGCCAGCGCGGGACAGGGGCTCGGGGGCTACACCTTC CASAGQGLGGYTF